A single sample is the source of the 8 T cell receptor beta chains below, sequenced in a study of cytomegalovirus exposure and HLA in healthy donors. This PCR relied on a set of 60 Vbeta primers and 13 Jbeta primers. Repertoires were generated with immunoSEQ multiplex PCR, while TCRdb's copy carries only in-frame clones and drops some. The data show 40,000 to 55,000 clones, 70% to 80% seen once. The sample was PBMCs. Receptors originate from a woman aged 30 to 39 in good health and CMV-seronegative.

The chain has TRBV7-8 and TRBJ2-7, with a tentative D call TRBD1 (6 bases). V was cut by 5 bases and J by 3 bases, with 14 bases left in between. The CDR3 covers 14 residues. The germline gives CDR1 SGHVS, CDR2 FQNEAQ. CDR3 in amino acids: CASSPTGLGYEQYF. For the CDR3, the DNA is TGTGCCAGCAGCCCAACAGGGTTAGGCTACGAGCAGTACTTC.

This chain uses TRBV27 with TRBJ2-1; maybe TRBD1 (6 bases). V lost 6 bases and J 4 bases, leaving 10 bases between the germline ends. The germline CDR1 and CDR2 sequences are MNHEY and SMNVEV (reference sequence). The CDR3 extends over 13 amino acids. The CDR3 loop is CASSLGAYNEQFF. In DNA form, the CDR3 reads TGTGCCAGCAGCTTGGGGGCTTACAATGAGCAGTTCTTC.

CDR3 DNA sequence: TGTGCCAGCCGGGGATCTAGCGGGATACCTGACTCCGAGCAGTACTTC. Encoded protein: CASRGSSGIPDSEQYF. This chain connects TRBV28 to TRBJ2-7; TRBD2 matches at 9 bases. The CDR3 is 16 residues long. Germline V gene data show CDR1 as MDHEN and CDR2 as SYDVKM. After removal of 8 bases from V and 6 bases from J, the junction contained 17 bases not matched to a gene.

The gene calls are TRBV2 and TRBJ1-1; 7 positions match TRBD1. Germline V gene sequence: CDR1 SNHLY, CDR2 FYNNEI. CDR3 size: 14 residues. V was pared by 6 bases and J by 0 bases, with 4 bases of the junction left unmatched. This chain's CDR3 is CASRAGQLNTEAFF. DNA of the CDR3: TGTGCCAGCAGGGCGGGACAGCTGAACACTGAAGCTTTCTTT.

This clone has more than one count but fewer than ten. The chain recombines TRBV4-2 with TRBJ2-1, with 8 bases matching TRBD1. The junction had 16 bases not matched to a gene; V was cut back by 11 bases and J by 7 bases. Germline V gives CDR1 LGHNA, CDR2 YNFKEQ. The CDR3 length is 15 residues. The CDR3 coding sequence is TGTGCCTTCAGGGGGACAGGCGGGACCGGGAATGAGCAGTTCTTC. Protein product: CAFRGTGGTGNEQFF.

The J gene is TRBJ2-7, the V gene TRBV6-5, with a possible D match to TRBD2 (6 bases). Deletions cut 3 bases from V and 6 bases from J, with 21 bases between. Germline CDR1 and CDR2: MNHEY and SVGAGI. This CDR3 has 16 amino acids. The CDR3 here is CASSYSGRKGLGEQYF. CDR3 DNA sequence: TGTGCCAGCAGTTATTCTGGTCGTAAGGGACTGGGCGAGCAGTACTTC.

This clone was recorded only once. The genes are TRBV10-3 and TRBJ1-2; no firm D call. Germline lookup yields CDR1 ENHRY and CDR2 SYGVKD. The CDR3 extends over 13 amino acids. V was trimmed by 5 bases and J by 3 bases, leaving 10 bases between them. In nucleotides, the CDR3 is TGTGCCATCAGTCAGGAGGGAGACTATGGCTACACCTTC. Amino acid sequence: CAISQEGDYGYTF.

This clone has a handful of counts. This rearrangement joins TRBV6-5 to TRBJ1-2; D ambiguous. V lost 0 bases and J lost 3, with 14 bases in between. The CDR3 consists of 16 residues. Germline CDR1 MNHEY, CDR2 SVGAGI. Here the CDR3 DNA reads TGTGCCAGCAGTTACTCGATTGCGGGTCTGGACTATGGCTACACCTTC. Amino acids: CASSYSIAGLDYGYTF.